Included here is one T cell receptor (beta chain) sequence, with context. The sample holds a few counts of this clonotype. The antigen it binds to is not known. No quality values exist for individual bases; no much larger clone is one base distant. Instrument used: Illumina HiSeq 2500. TCR beta libraries were prepared by quantitative 5'-RACE with molecular barcodes. The study's processing was this. A new computational method, built on a probabilistic model of VDJ rearrangement, was used to identify disease-linked TCR variants. In-frame beta chains were kept once TCRdb had trimmed the public reads at Q25 with fastp and called clones with MiXCR. Each record represents a unique CDR3 protein, reported with the most common genes and DNA among its rows. These V and J calls derive from TCRdb rather than the authors' analysis. The sample contains almost 250,000 distinct CDR3 sequences, 32% of them found a single time. The ten largest clones capture around 4% of the sample.

The data were obtained in a study of CD8 T cells in ankylosing spondylitis (dated by TCRdb to 2016 to 2017). Regarding the complete study: To find TCR variants linked to disease, the study profiled T cell receptor beta repertoires in ankylosing spondylitis patients and healthy donors. The full study cohort comprised 25 ankylosing spondylitis patients and over a hundred healthy donors. Peripheral blood samples were taken, and synovial fluid was additionally collected from ankylosing spondylitis patients. Beyond this particular receptor, the publication reports: Blood from ankylosing spondylitis patients appeared to be characterized by a TCR beta motif made up of several highly homologous amino acid variants. The disease-linked clones showed a CD8+ phenotype and occurred at relatively low frequencies in peripheral blood. Significant enrichment of the disease-linked clones was reported in matched synovial fluid samples from ankylosing spondylitis patients. Some of the motif variants had been reported before in the synovial fluid and blood of reactive arthritis patients, a finding that suggests common disease-initiation mechanisms.

Reading from cysteine to phenylalanine, the CDR3 counts 14 amino acids. Of the read, only the CDR3 DNA is kept; its 42 bases are in frame from base 1. The germline V gene (reference sequence) gives CDR1 as DFQATT and CDR2 as SNEGSKA. At the junction V is shortened by 0 bases and J by 4 bases, with 13 bases in between. The clonotype was recovered from a male donor with ankylosing spondylitis or in good health (not recorded which). This chain joins TRBV20-1 to TRBJ2-7; 6 matching bases give a weak D call of TRBD2. The specimen sequenced was blood, either unsorted or a sorted T cell fraction (not recorded which). The sequenced DNA: TGCAGTGCTAGAGATCAGAGGAGGGCGTACGAGCAGTACTTC. Its translation reads: CSARDQRRAYEQYF.